The clone carrying this TCR beta chain was detected only a few times. Its antigen is not identified. Trimming took off 0 bases at V and 8 bases at J, with 20 bases between the two ends. The length of the CDR3 is 17 residues. Looked up from germline, CDR1 is MNHNY and CDR2 is SVGAGI (reference sequence). The data were obtained in a study of T cells after yellow fever vaccination. Study-level findings and limits: Most clones from primary vaccination resurfaced after the booster (under 97% CD4, approximately 87% CD8).

TCRdb recomputed calls from the 5' RACE reads with MiXCR, one row per CDR3 protein. The repertoire has more than 95,000 distinct CDR3 sequences, roughly 8.2% of them found once; the top ten carry 40%. The source was CD8+ T cells sorted from PBMCs, collected on the day of the yellow fever booster vaccination. The gene calls are TRBV6-6 and TRBJ1-3, with D hard to call. This clonotype originated in a young man who received the YFV17D yellow fever vaccine. The DNA for the CDR3 is TGTGCCAGCAGTTACTCGATAGAAACGCGCGCCGTGGACACCATATATTTT. It codes for CASSYSIETRAVDTIYF.